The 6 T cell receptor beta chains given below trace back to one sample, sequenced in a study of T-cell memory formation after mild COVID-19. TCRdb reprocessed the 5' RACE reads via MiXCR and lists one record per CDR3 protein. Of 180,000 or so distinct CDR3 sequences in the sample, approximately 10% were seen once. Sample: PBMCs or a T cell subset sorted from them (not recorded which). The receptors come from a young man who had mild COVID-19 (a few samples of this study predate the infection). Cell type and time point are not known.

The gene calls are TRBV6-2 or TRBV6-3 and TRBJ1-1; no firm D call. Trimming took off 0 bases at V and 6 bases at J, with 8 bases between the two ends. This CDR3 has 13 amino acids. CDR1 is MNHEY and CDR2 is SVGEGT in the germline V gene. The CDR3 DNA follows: TGTGCCAGCAGTTACTCTAGGACCTCTGAAGCTTTCTTT. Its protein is CASSYSRTSEAFF.

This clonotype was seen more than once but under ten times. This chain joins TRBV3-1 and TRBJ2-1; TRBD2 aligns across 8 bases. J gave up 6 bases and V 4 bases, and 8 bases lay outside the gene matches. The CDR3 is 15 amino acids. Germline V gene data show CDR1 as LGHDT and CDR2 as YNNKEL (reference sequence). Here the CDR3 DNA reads TGTGCCAGCAGCCCGAACCCCGGGGGGGCCAATGAGCAGTTCTTC. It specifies CASSPNPGGANEQFF.

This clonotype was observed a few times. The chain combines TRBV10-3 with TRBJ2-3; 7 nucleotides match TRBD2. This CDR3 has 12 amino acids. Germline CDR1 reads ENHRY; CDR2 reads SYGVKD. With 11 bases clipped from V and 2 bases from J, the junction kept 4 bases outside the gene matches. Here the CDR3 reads CAGGGNTDTQYF. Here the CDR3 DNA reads TGTGCCGGGGGGGGGAACACAGATACGCAGTATTTT.

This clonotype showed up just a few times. CDR3 protein: CSARDPEQGHTEAFF. In nucleotides, the CDR3 is TGCAGTGCTAGAGATCCGGAACAGGGCCACACTGAAGCTTTCTTT. The gene calls are TRBV20-1 and TRBJ1-1, with D possibly TRBD1 on 6 matching bases. Germline CDR1 is DFQATT and CDR2 is SNEGSKA (reference sequence). The CDR3 runs to 15 residues. The V and J ends lost 0 bases and 3 bases respectively, with 14 bases between them.

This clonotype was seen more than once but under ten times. The CDR3 loop reads CASSPGARTDTQYF. The CDR3 DNA reads as TGTGCCAGCAGTCCGGGGGCTCGGACAGATACGCAGTATTTT. The rearrangement links TRBV7-7 to TRBJ2-3; D may be TRBD1 or TRBD2 (6 bases each). Trimming pared 6 bases from V and 3 bases from J, leaving 13 bases between. CDR1 is SSHAT and CDR2 is FNYEAQ in the germline V gene (reference sequence). This CDR3 region has 14 residues. The full variable domain, rest sourced from reference TRBV7-7 and TRBJ2-3, is GAGVSQSPRYKVTKRGQDVTLRCDPISSHATLYWYQQALGQGPEFLTYFNYEAQPDKSGLPSDRFSAERPEGSISTLTIQRTEQRDSAMYRCASSPGARTDTQYFGPGTRLTVL.

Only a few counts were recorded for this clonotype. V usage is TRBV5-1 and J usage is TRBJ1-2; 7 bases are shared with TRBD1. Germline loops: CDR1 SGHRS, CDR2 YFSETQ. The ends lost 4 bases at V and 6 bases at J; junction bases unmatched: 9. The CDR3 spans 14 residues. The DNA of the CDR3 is TGCGCCAGCAGCCCGGACGGGACAGACAATGGCTACACCTTC. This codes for CASSPDGTDNGYTF.